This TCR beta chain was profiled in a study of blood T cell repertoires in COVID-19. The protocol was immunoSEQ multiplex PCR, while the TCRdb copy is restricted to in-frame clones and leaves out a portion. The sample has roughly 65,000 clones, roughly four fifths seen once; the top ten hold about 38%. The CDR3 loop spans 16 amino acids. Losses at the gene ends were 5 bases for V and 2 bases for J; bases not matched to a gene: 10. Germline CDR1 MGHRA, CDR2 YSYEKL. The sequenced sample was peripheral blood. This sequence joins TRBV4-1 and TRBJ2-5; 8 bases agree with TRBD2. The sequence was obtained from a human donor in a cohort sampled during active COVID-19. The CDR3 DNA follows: TGCGCCAGCAGCGGCGCTGCGGGGGGAATACAAGAGACCCAGTACTTC. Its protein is CASSGAAGGIQETQYF.